These 19 T cell receptor beta chains were sequenced from one sample in a study of T cell clones after liver transplantation. Using immunoSEQ multiplex PCR, the repertoire was profiled, and TCRdb retains in-frame clones only, with some absent. The repertoire holds about 75,000 clones, with around four fifths as singletons. Sequenced here: CD4+ T cells from blood, sampled about 50 months after liver transplant. The receptors come from a human patient who received a liver transplant. A subset of T cells may come from the graft donor.

This clone has a handful of counts. The V call is TRBV9, the J call TRBJ2-2, with D tentatively TRBD1 (6 bases). Germline CDR1 and CDR2: SGDLS and YYNGEE. This CDR3 is built from 14 residues. Trimming removed 4 bases at V and 8 bases at J, with 15 bases between. The CDR3 loop is CASSLDSNVGELFF. The CDR3 region has the DNA TGTGCCAGCAGCCTGGACAGCAATGTGGGGGAGCTGTTTTTT. The variable domain in full, completed from reference TRBV9 and TRBJ2-2, reads DSGVTQTPKHLITATGQRVTLRCSPRSGDLSVYWYQQSLDQGLQFLIQYYNGEERAKGNILERFSAQQFPDLHSELNLSSLELGDSALYFCASSLDSNVGELFFGEGSRLTVL.

This clone was recorded only once. This chain joins TRBV9 and TRBJ2-1; possibly TRBD1 for D (6 bases). CDR1 and CDR2 (germline): SGDLS, YYNGEE. V was trimmed by 2 bases and J by 6 bases, leaving 9 bases between them. The CDR3 consists of 13 residues. The CDR3 sequence: CASSVLTGNEQFF. CDR3 DNA: TGTGCCAGCAGCGTCTTGACAGGCAATGAGCAGTTCTTC.

This clone was counted once. The J gene is TRBJ2-5, the V gene TRBV2; the D is unclear. The V end lost 6 bases, the J end lost 4 bases, and 15 bases lay between the germline ends. Germline CDR1 is SNHLY and CDR2 is FYNNEI. The CDR3 has 14 residues. In nucleotides, the CDR3 is TGTGCCAGCAGACTTATTGAGAGGTCAGAGACCCAGTACTTC. It translates to CASRLIERSETQYF.

The V gene is TRBV5-1, the J gene TRBJ2-1, with 7 positions matching TRBD2. This CDR3 is built from 18 residues. V was clipped by 4 bases and J by 3 bases; unmatched bases: 16. CDR1 and CDR2 from the germline V gene are SGHRS and YFSETQ. The CDR3 protein is CASSPRPAGRGSYNEQFF. The CDR3, as DNA: TGCGCCAGCAGCCCCCGCCCGGCAGGTCGCGGGAGCTACAATGAGCAGTTCTTC.

This clone was seen only a few times. The chain has TRBV12-5 and TRBJ2-3, with 12 positions matching TRBD2. Germline assignment: CDR1 LGHNT and CDR2 FRNRAP. The CDR3 runs 15 residues. J gave up 4 bases and V 5 bases, and 4 bases lay outside the gene matches. This chain's CDR3 is CASGPSGGAADTQYF. As DNA, the CDR3 is TGTGCTAGTGGTCCTAGCGGGGGGGCCGCAGATACGCAGTATTTT.

The V call is TRBV2, the J call TRBJ2-3, with D unclear. Trimming pared 5 bases from V and 4 bases from J, leaving 13 bases between. CDR1 and CDR2 from the germline V gene are SNHLY and FYNNEI. The CDR3 runs to 14 residues. DNA for the CDR3: TGTGCCAGCAGTCGAGTGGTCCCGGCAGATACGCAGTATTTT. It codes for CASSRVVPADTQYF. The variable domain in full, with the rest retrieved from reference TRBV2 and TRBJ2-3, is EPEVTQTPSHQVTQMGQEVILRCVPISNHLYFYWYRQILGQKVEFLVSFYNNEISEKSEIFDDQFSVERPDGSNFTLKIRSTKLEDSAMYFCASSRVVPADTQYFGPGTRLTVL.

The V and J genes are TRBV7-2 and TRBJ2-3; D is unresolved. There are 13 residues in the CDR3. The germline V and J ends were trimmed by 4 bases and 5 bases, with 10 bases remaining between them. Germline CDR1 is SGHTA and CDR2 is FQGNSA. CDR3 protein: CASSSLGVDTQYF. The CDR3 bases are TGTGCCAGCAGCTCTCTAGGTGTAGATACGCAGTATTTT.

The rearrangement joins TRBV7-8 to TRBJ2-6, with TRBD2 matching over 9 bases. The CDR3 contains 19 residues. Germline assignment: CDR1 SGHVS and CDR2 FQNEAQ. Losses at the gene ends were 5 bases for V and 0 bases for J; bases not matched to a gene: 11. The CDR3 sequence is CASSPPRAGGYSGANVLTF. The DNA of the CDR3 is TGTGCCAGCAGCCCCCCGAGAGCGGGGGGCTACTCTGGGGCCAACGTCCTGACTTTC. The full variable domain, its missing parts supplied by reference TRBV7-8 and TRBJ2-6, is GAGVSQSPRYKVAKRGQDVALRCDPISGHVSLFWYQQALGQGPEFLTYFQNEAQLDKSGLPSDRFFAERPEGSVSTLKIQRTQQEDSAVYLCASSPPRAGGYSGANVLTFGAGSRLTVL.

CDR3 DNA sequence: TGTGCCAGCACCGACGCCGGGTACGAGCAGTACTTC. This sequence encodes CASTDAGYEQYF. V usage is TRBV28 and J usage is TRBJ2-7; D gene uncertain. This CDR3 is built from 12 residues. CDR1 and CDR2 from the germline V gene are MDHEN and SYDVKM. V lost 7 bases, J lost 4 bases, and 11 bases lay in between.

This clone has just a few counts. CDR3 nucleotides: TGTGCCAGCAGTTCCGGGACAGGGAGAGCTTTCTTT. Translated, it gives CASSSGTGRAFF. V gene TRBV28 combines with J gene TRBJ1-1, with 9 positions matching TRBD1. Germline V gene sequence: CDR1 MDHEN, CDR2 SYDVKM. With V trimmed by 4 bases and J by 10 bases, 4 bases remained unmatched. The CDR3 runs to 12 residues.

This chain uses TRBV5-1 with TRBJ2-5; D is undetermined. Per germline, CDR1 SGHRS and CDR2 YFSETQ. The V gene lost 1 base and the J gene lost 3 bases, with 4 bases spanning the gap. CDR3 length: 12 amino acids. The CDR3 region has the DNA TGCGCCAGCAGCTTGTTCGAAGAGACCCAGTACTTC. As protein: CASSLFEETQYF.

V usage is TRBV28 and J usage is TRBJ1-2; D gene uncertain. The CDR3 is made up of 12 amino acids. The germline V and J ends were trimmed by 4 bases and 5 bases, with 8 bases remaining between them. CDR1 is MDHEN and CDR2 is SYDVKM in the germline V gene. The CDR3 DNA sequence: TGTGCCAGCAGTTCCGGGGAGTATGGCTACACCTTC. It is translated as CASSSGEYGYTF.

The V and J genes are TRBV9 and TRBJ2-7; TRBD1 matches at 7 bases. V lost 4 bases, J lost 3 bases, and 4 bases stayed unmatched. Germline-derived CDR1 and CDR2 are SGDLS and YYNGEE. This CDR3 has 13 amino acids. Here the CDR3 DNA reads TGTGCCAGCAGCCCGGGACAGAGCTACGAGCAGTACTTC. Translating it yields CASSPGQSYEQYF.

The genes are TRBV7-2 and TRBJ2-3; D may be TRBD2 (6 bases). From germline, CDR1 is SGHTA and CDR2 FQGNSA. The V and J ends lost 8 bases and 7 bases respectively, with 16 bases between them. The CDR3 is 13 amino acids. CDR3 DNA: TGTGCCAGCGAGCAGACTAGAGCGAATACGCAGTATTTT. Its translation is CASEQTRANTQYF.

This clone was seen only once. V gene TRBV10-3 combines with J gene TRBJ2-1, with a possible D match to TRBD2 (6 bases). Trimming took off 3 bases at V and 7 bases at J, with 7 bases between the two ends. This CDR3 is 12 amino acids long. Germline CDR1 is ENHRY and CDR2 is SYGVKD. The CDR3 nucleotides read TGTGCCATCAGTGACCGGGGGAATGAGCAGTTCTTC. Residues: CAISDRGNEQFF.

The chain has TRBV5-4 and TRBJ1-2; D is uncertain. Per germline, CDR1 SGHNT and CDR2 YYREEE (reference sequence). With 0 bases removed from V and 8 bases from J, the gap between germline ends came to 14 bases. CDR3 size: 14 residues. The CDR3 here is CASSLAGVAQGYTF. CDR3 nucleotides: TGTGCCAGCAGCTTGGCGGGCGTAGCTCAGGGCTACACCTTC.

This clone was picked up one time. V is TRBV5-1 and J is TRBJ2-1, with 11 bases lining up with TRBD2. The CDR3 loop spans 15 amino acids. Germline CDR1 and CDR2: SGHRS and YFSETQ. The junction had 4 bases not matched to a gene; V was cut back by 4 bases and J by 4 bases. The CDR3 DNA is TGCGCCAGCAGCCCCGGGACTAGCGGTTACAATGAGCAGTTCTTC. Translation: CASSPGTSGYNEQFF.

This chain links TRBV19 with TRBJ2-2; 8 nucleotides line up with TRBD1. V lost 1 base, J lost 7 bases, and 5 bases stayed unmatched. The CDR3 totals 15 residues. The V gene's germline CDR1 is LNHDA and CDR2 SQIVND (reference sequence). The CDR3: CASSIARQGSGELFF. The DNA of the CDR3 is TGTGCCAGTAGTATAGCTCGACAGGGGAGCGGGGAGCTGTTTTTT.

V is TRBV4-2 and J is TRBJ1-1, with TRBD1 matching 7 bases. The CDR3 sequence is 14 residues long. The germline V gene has CDR1 LGHNA and CDR2 YNFKEQ. Trimming cost V 3 bases and J 1 base; bases outside gene matches: 2. The CDR3 region is CASSHPGGNTEAFF. Written as DNA, the CDR3 is TGTGCCAGCAGCCACCCAGGGGGGAACACTGAAGCTTTCTTT.